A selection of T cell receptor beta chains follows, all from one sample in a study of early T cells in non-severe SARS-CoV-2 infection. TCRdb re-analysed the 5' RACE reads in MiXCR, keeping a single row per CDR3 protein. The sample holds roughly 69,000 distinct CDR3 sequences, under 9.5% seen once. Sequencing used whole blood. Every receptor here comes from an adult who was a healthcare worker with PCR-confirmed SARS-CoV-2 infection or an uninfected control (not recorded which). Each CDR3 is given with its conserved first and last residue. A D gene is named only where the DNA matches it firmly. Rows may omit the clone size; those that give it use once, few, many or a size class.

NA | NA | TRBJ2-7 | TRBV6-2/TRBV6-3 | TGTGCCAGCAGTTACGGAAGCGCCAACTCCGAGCAGTACTTC | CASSYGSANSEQYF
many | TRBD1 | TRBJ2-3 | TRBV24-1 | TGTGCCACCAGTGGGGGTACGGGACAGCCCACAGATACGCAGTATTTT | CATSGGTGQPTDTQYF
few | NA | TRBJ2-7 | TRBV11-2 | TGTGCCAGCAGCTTAGGGCTCGCTGCCCTTTTCGAGCAGTACTTC | CASSLGLAALFEQYF
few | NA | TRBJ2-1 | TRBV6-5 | TGTGCCAGCAGCCCCAATCCTAATCCGAGCTCCTACAATGAGCAGTTCTTC | CASSPNPNPSSYNEQFF
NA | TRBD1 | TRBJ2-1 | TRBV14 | TGTGCCAGCAGCCCAGGGACAGGGGGACTTTCCTACAATGAGCAGTTCTTC | CASSPGTGGLSYNEQFF
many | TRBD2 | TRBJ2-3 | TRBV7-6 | TGTGCCAGCAGCTCGACCGGGGGGGCTACGCAGTATTTT | CASSSTGGATQYF
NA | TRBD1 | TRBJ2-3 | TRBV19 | TGTGCCAGTAGTATGCGGGACAGGGGTTTTGCAGATACGCAGTATTTT | CASSMRDRGFADTQYF
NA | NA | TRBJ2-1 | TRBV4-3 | TGCGCCAGCAGCCATGCACCCTCGCTCCTCTCCTACAATGAGCAGTTCTTC | CASSHAPSLLSYNEQFF
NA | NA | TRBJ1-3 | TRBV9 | TGTGCCAGCAGCGTAGCTGCATTCTCTGGAAACACCATATATTTT | CASSVAAFSGNTIYF
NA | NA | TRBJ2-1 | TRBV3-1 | TGTGCCAGCAGCCCCCAAGGGGCTAGCGAGCAGTTCTTC | CASSPQGASEQFF
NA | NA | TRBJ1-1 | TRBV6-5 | TGTGCCAGCAGTTATGGGCAGGGGAATTTGGAAGCTTTCTTT | CASSYGQGNLEAFF
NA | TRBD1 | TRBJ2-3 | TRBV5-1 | TGCGCCAGCAGCTTCCAGACAGGGGACGCAGATACGCAGTATTTT | CASSFQTGDADTQYF
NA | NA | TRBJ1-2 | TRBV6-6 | TGTGCCAGCAGTCCCCGCAGGGAACCCTATGGCTACACCTTC | CASSPRREPYGYTF
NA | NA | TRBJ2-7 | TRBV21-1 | TGTGCCAGCAGCAACAGGGGTTGTAAAAACGAGCAGTACTTC | CASSNRGCKNEQYF
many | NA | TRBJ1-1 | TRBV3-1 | TGTGCCAGCAGCCAAGGACAGCACACTGAAGCTTTCTTT | CASSQGQHTEAFF
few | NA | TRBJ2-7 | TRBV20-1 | TGCAGTGCTAGAGATGGGGAGTCCTACGAGCAGTACTTC | CSARDGESYEQYF
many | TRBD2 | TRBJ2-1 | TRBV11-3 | TGTGCCAGCAGCTTATCTGGGACTAGCGGCTACAATGAGCAGTTCTTC | CASSLSGTSGYNEQFF
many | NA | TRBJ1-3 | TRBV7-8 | TGTGCCAGCAGCTTAGGGATCCTGATCTCTGGAAACACCATATATTTT | CASSLGILISGNTIYF
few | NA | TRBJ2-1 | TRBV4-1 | TGCGCCAGCAGCCAAGTATGGCCGGCGGACAATGAGCAGTTCTTC | CASSQVWPADNEQFF
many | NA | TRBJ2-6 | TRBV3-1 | TGTGCCAGCAGCCAAAGGCGGGACGTTGGGGCCAACGTCCTGACTTTC | CASSQRRDVGANVLTF
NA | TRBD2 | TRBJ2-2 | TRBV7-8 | TGTGCCAGCAGCCGTAGCGGGAGTGCGAACACCGGGGAGCTGTTTTTT | CASSRSGSANTGELFF
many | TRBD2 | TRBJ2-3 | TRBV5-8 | TGTGCCAGCAGGGATCTAGCGGGGGGGCTCTATACGCAGTATTTT | CASRDLAGGLYTQYF
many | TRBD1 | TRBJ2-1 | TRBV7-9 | TGTGCCAGCAGTTCATCCGGGACAGGGGGCACCCCTACCTACAATGAGCAGTTCTTC | CASSSSGTGGTPTYNEQFF
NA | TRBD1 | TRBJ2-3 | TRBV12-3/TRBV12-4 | TGTGCCAGCAGCACAAGACAGGGGAGCGCAGATACGCAGTATTTT | CASSTRQGSADTQYF
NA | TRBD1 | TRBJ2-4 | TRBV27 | TGTGCCAGCAAGGGACAGGGGTTAGCCAAAAACATTCAGTACTTC | CASKGQGLAKNIQYF
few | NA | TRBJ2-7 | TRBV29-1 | TGCAGCGCCTTGATTGGGGGCTACGAGCAGTACTTC | CSALIGGYEQYF
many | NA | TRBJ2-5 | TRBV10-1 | TGCGCCAGCAGTGATGAGATTCAAGAGACCCAGTACTTC | CASSDEIQETQYF
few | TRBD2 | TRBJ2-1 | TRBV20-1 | TGCAGTGCCACGGAACCGGGACTAGCGGGCATCAATGAGCAGTTCTTC | CSATEPGLAGINEQFF
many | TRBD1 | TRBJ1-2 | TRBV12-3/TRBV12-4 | TGTGCCAGCAGTAGACAGGGGTCTATTCGCTACTATGGCTACACCTTC | CASSRQGSIRYYGYTF
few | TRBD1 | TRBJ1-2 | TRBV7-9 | TGTGCCAGCAGCCCCTGGACAGGCCCTGGGCGATACTATGGCTACACCTTC | CASSPWTGPGRYYGYTF
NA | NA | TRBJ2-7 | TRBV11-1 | TGTGCCAGCAGCCCTGACAGGCCTAACTACGAGCAGTACTTC | CASSPDRPNYEQYF
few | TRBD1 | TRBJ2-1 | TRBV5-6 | TGTGCCAGCAGCTGGACAGGGAATAGGGCGAGATACAATGAGCAGTTCTTC | CASSWTGNRARYNEQFF
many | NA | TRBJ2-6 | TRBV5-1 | TGCGCCAGCAGCTTGGACAGCTCTGGGGCCAACGTCCTGACTTTC | CASSLDSSGANVLTF
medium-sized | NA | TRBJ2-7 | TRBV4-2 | TGTGCCAGCAGCCGAGGACACTTTTACGAGCAGTACTTC | CASSRGHFYEQYF
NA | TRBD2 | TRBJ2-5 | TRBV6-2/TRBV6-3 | TGTGCCAGCAGTACCCGGGGGGGACGGGAGACCCAGTACTTC | CASSTRGGRETQYF
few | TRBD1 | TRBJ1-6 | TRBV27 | TGTGCCAGCAGGAGACAGGGCCTAAAGTCACCCCTCCACTTT | CASRRQGLKSPLHF
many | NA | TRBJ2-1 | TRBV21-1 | TGTGCCAGCAGCAAATTCGGAACGGTGCCCTACAATGAGCAGTTCTTC | CASSKFGTVPYNEQFF
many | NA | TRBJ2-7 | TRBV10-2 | TGCGCCAGCAGTGAGTCCAGGGACCACGAGCAGTACTTC | CASSESRDHEQYF
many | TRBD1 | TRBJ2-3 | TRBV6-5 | TGTGCCAGCAGCCTAGACAGGGTTAGCACAGATACGCAGTATTTT | CASSLDRVSTDTQYF
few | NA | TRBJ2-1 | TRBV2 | TGTGCCAGCAGTGATTTCTATGAGCAGTTCTTC | CASSDFYEQFF
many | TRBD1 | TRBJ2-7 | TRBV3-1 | TGTGCCAGCAGCCCCAATGCCGGGACAGGGAGCTCCTACGAGCAGTACTTC | CASSPNAGTGSSYEQYF
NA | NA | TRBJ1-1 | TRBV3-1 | TGTGCCAGCAGCCTATACCCGGACAGACCCGAAGCTTTCTTT | CASSLYPDRPEAFF
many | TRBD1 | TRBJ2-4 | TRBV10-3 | TGTGCCATCAGTAACGCGGACAGGGCGGCCAAAAACATTCAGTACTTC | CAISNADRAAKNIQYF
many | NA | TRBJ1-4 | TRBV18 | TGTGCCAGCTCACCACGAGGAGGGACGGATGAAAAACTGTTTTTT | CASSPRGGTDEKLFF
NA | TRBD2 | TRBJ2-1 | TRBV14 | TGTGCCAGCAGCCGAGCGGGAGGAATTGGTGAGCAGTTCTTC | CASSRAGGIGEQFF
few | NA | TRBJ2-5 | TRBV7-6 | TGTGCCAGCAGCCCCACAGGGTTGGAGACCCAGTACTTC | CASSPTGLETQYF
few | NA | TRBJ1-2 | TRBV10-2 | TGCGCCAGCAGTGAGAGGACAGAAGATGGCTACACCTTC | CASSERTEDGYTF
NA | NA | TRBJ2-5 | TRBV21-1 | TGTGCCAGCAGCAAACAGGGTAGGATCGGGGAGACCCAGTACTTC | CASSKQGRIGETQYF
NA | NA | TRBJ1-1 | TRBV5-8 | TGTGCCAGCAGCTTGGTCGGGGCCCAGAACACTGAAGCTTTCTTT | CASSLVGAQNTEAFF
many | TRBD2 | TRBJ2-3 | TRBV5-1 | TGCGCCAGCAGCTTGGAAGGCGGGAGGGCCACAGATACGCAGTATTTT | CASSLEGGRATDTQYF
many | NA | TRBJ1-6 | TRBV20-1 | TGCAGTGCTAGGGGAGGGACTGATTCACCCCTCCACTTT | CSARGGTDSPLHF
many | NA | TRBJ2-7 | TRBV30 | TGTGCCTGGAGTGGAAAACAGGGAAGAGGCTACGAGCAGTACTTC | CAWSGKQGRGYEQYF
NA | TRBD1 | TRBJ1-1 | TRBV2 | TGTGCCAGCAGAGGGACAGGACTGAACACTGAAGCTTTCTTT | CASRGTGLNTEAFF
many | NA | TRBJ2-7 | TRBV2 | TGTGCCAGCAGTTTATCCTACGAGCAGTACTTC | CASSLSYEQYF
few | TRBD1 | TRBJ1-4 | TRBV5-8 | TGTGCCAGCAAACTGCCCGTAGGGGGCATGGATGAAAAACTGTTTTTT | CASKLPVGGMDEKLFF
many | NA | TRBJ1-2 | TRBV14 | TGTGCCAGCAGCCAAGTAACCGGGACCTATGGCTACACCTTC | CASSQVTGTYGYTF
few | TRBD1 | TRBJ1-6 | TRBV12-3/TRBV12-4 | TGTGCCAGCAGCCGGGACAGGGGAGGTACTTCACCCCTCCACTTT | CASSRDRGGTSPLHF
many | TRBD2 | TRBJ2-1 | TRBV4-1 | TGCGCCAGCAGGCGGGAACTAGCGGGAGTTGTCAATGAGCAGTTCTTC | CASRRELAGVVNEQFF